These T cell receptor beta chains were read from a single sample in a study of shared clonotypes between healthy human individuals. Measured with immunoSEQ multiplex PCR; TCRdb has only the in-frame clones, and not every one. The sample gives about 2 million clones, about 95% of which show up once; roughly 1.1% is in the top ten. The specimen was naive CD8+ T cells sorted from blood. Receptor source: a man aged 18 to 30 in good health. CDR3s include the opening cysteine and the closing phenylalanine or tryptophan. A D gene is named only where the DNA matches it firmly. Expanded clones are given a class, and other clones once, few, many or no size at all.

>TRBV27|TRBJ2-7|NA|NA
TGTGCCAGCAGGGAGTTTCGGGATTCCTACGAGCAGTACTTC
CASREFRDSYEQYF
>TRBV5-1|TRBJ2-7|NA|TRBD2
TGCGCCAGCAGCTTGGGCTGGGGGGGCTCCTACGAGCAGTACTTC
CASSLGWGGSYEQYF
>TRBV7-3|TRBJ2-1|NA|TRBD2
TGTGCCAGCAGCCTCCTAGCGGGGGGGCCGTTGAGCAATGAGCAGTTCTTC
CASSLLAGGPLSNEQFF
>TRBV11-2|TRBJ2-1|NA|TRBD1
TGTGCCAGCAGGGCCGGGACAGGAAGCCCCTACAATGAGCAGTTCTTC
CASRAGTGSPYNEQFF
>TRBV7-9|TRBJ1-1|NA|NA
TGTGCCAGCAGCGGGACATCTGAAGCTTTCTTT
CASSGTSEAFF
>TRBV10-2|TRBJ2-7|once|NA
TGCGCCAGCGCGACGGTGGGCTACGAGCAGTACTTC
CASATVGYEQYF
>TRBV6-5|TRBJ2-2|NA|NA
TGTGCCAGCAGCCCTTATGGCGGGGAGCTGTTTTTT
CASSPYGGELFF
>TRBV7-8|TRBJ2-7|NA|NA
TGTGCCAGCAGCTTAATTGGCCCTGCCTACGAGCAGTACTTC
CASSLIGPAYEQYF
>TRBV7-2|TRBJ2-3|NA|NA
TGTGCCAGCAGCCGTGGAGGGACAGATACGCAGTATTTT
CASSRGGTDTQYF
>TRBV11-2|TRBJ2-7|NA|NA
TGTGCCAGCAGCCCTGGCGGCAACTACGAGCAGTACTTC
CASSPGGNYEQYF
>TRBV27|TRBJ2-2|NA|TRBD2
TGTGCCAGCGGGGAGGGACTTCAACCCCCCACCCCGAACACCGGGGAGCTGTTTTTT
CASGEGLQPPTPNTGELFF
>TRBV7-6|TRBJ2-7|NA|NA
TGTGCCAGCAGCTTAGCGGAGGGACGGGAGCAGTACTTC
CASSLAEGREQYF
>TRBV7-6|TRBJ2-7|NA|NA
TGTGCCAGCAGCTTAGCGGGAGTATCCCACGAGCAGTACTTC
CASSLAGVSHEQYF
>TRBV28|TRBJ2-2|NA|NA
TGTGCCAGCAGTTTGACGGGGAACACCGGGGAGCTGTTTTTT
CASSLTGNTGELFF
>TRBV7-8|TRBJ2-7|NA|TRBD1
TGTGCCAGCAGCACCAAGACAGGGGCGTGGGACGAGCAGTACTTC
CASSTKTGAWDEQYF
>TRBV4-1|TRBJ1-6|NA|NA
TGCGCCAGCAGCCAAAGAGGAGTTTCACCCCTCCACTTT
CASSQRGVSPLHF
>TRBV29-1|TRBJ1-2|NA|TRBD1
TGCAGCGCCGAGTCGGACAGGGGATTTAACTATGGCTACACCTTC
CSAESDRGFNYGYTF
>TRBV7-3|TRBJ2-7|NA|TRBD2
TGTGCCAGCAGCCTGGGACTAGCGGGGGAGCAGTACTTC
CASSLGLAGEQYF
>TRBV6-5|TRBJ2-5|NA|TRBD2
TGTGCCAGCAGTTCCCCACTAGCGGCCGGGACCCAGTACTTC
CASSSPLAAGTQYF
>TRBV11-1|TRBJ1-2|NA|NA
TGTGCCAGCAGCCAAGATGCGCGCTACACCTTC
CASSQDARYTF
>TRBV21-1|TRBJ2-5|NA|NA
TGTGCCAGCAGCAAAGAGTCAGGGCTAGCGGGACCTAACACCTGCCAAGAGACCCAGTACTTC
CASSKESGLAGPNTCQETQYF
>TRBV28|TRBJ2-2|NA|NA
TGTGCCAGCAGTTTCCCGGCGGGGGCCCACACCGGGGAGCTGTTTTTT
CASSFPAGAHTGELFF
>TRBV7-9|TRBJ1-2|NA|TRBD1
TGTGCCAGCAGCATATCCGGGACAGTGATCAACTATGGCTACACCTTC
CASSISGTVINYGYTF
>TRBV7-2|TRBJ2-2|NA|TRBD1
TGTGCCAGCAGCTTAGACCCAGGGGGTAACACCGGGGAGCTGTTTTTT
CASSLDPGGNTGELFF
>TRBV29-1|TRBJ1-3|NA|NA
TGCAGCGTTGACTTCTCTGGAAACACCATATATTTT
CSVDFSGNTIYF
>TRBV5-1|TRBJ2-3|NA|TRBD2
TGCGCCAGCAGCTTGGATGCTAGCGGGTACACAGATACGCAGTATTTT
CASSLDASGYTDTQYF
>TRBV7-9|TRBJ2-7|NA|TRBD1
TGTGCCAGCAGTGGACAGGTCCCCAGCTCCTACGAGCAGTACTTC
CASSGQVPSSYEQYF